The sequence of this T cell receptor (beta chain) was determined in a study of early T cells in non-severe SARS-CoV-2 infection. In germline, CDR1 is LGHDT, CDR2 YNNKEL (reference sequence). Trimming took off 4 bases at V and 0 bases at J, with 7 bases between the two ends. CDR3 length: 14 amino acids. The sample holds a few counts of this clonotype. TCRdb called the 5' RACE reads again in MiXCR, with one record for every CDR3 protein. The sample yields fewer than 65,000 distinct CDR3 sequences, approximately 9.3% seen once. The V call is TRBV3-1, the J call TRBJ2-1; no reliable D call. The sequence came from an adult who was a healthcare worker with PCR-confirmed SARS-CoV-2 infection or an uninfected control (not recorded which). Specimen: whole blood. CDR3 in amino acids: CASSPYSSYNEQFF. In DNA form, the CDR3 reads TGTGCCAGCAGCCCCTACAGCTCCTACAATGAGCAGTTCTTC.